The sample holds many counts of the clone carrying this TCR beta chain. The antigen is not known. Starting from around 500 ng of total RNA, TCR beta cDNA was produced with a primer in the constant region. Slightly modified ARM-PCR served as the procedure for the TCR beta libraries. These libraries came from three rounds of nested multiplex PCR. TCRdb analysed the multiplex PCR reads with MiXCR anew, one entry per CDR3 protein. The table has tens of thousands of distinct CDR3 sequences, over 60% seen once; the top ten hold around two fifths. Co-extraction of RNA and DNA was performed on about 20-33 mg of unsorted bulk tissue. The proportion of viable tumor cells exceeded 85% in every tumor sample. This sample was taken from a study of tumor-infiltrating lymphocytes in primary liver carcinoma. On the study more broadly: Stage T1-T3 N0M0 tumors spanned 4.2 to 10 cm. General study findings and limits: Tumor region pairs showed greater overlap than either tumor-adjacent or tumor-blood pairs did.

The TCR was taken from a man aged 35 to 55 with primary liver carcinoma and hepatitis B virus infection. Sequenced: liver tumor tissue from sampling region 4. Subset reported: tumor region T4, right-lateral pole.

CDR3 in DNA: TGTGCCAGCAGTCCGTGGACTAGCGGGAGAGTCAGCGAGCAGTACTTC. It is translated as CASSPWTSGRVSEQYF. This chain uses TRBV12-3 or TRBV12-4 with TRBJ2-7; 13 bases fit TRBD2. The CDR3 runs 16 residues. J was trimmed by 6 bases and V by 5 bases; bases with no gene match: 10.